This T cell receptor (beta chain) emerged from a study of human T cells and chemical hapten exposure. As to time point: patch test 3, about 24 weeks after DPC sensitization. Indicated treatment: therapeutic diphenylcyclopropenone sensitization with weekly scalp DPC. Trimming shortened V by 0 bases and J by 3 bases, and 8 bases separated the two germline ends. The CDR3 spans 14 residues. Germline values: CDR1 SGHRS, CDR2 YFSETQ. TCRdb reprocessed the RACE reads with MiXCR, giving one entry per CDR3 protein. The table shows around 150,000 distinct CDR3 sequences, with 25% to 35% occurring only once. The receptor comes from a woman between 18 and 30 years old with alopecia areata. Some clones in this sample may be carry-over from other donors' samples. V and J are TRBV5-1 and TRBJ2-3, with D possibly TRBD2 on 6 matching bases. Sequencing used whole blood, obtained in connection with sensitization to the hapten diphenylcyclopropenone (DPC). CDR3 sequence reads: CASSLGRGTDTQYF. In DNA, the CDR3 is TGCGCCAGCAGCTTGGGGAGGGGTACAGATACGCAGTATTTT.